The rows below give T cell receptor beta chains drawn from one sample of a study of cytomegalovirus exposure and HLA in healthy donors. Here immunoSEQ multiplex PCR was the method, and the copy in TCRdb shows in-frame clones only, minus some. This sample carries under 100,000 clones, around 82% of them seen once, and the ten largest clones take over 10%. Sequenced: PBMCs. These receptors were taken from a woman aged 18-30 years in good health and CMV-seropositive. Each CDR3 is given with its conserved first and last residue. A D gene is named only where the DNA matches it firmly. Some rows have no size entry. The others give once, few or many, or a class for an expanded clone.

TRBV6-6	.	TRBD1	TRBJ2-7	TGTGCCAGCAGGCTAGCCGGGACAGGGAAGGGCGAGCAGTACTTC	CASRLAGTGKGEQYF
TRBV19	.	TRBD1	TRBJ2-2	TGTGCCAGTAGTCAACAGGGGCCCGGGGAGCTGTTTTTT	CASSQQGPGELFF
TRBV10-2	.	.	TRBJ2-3	TGCGCCAGCAGTTTGGCAGGGCGGGGAGATACGCAGTATTTT	CASSLAGRGDTQYF
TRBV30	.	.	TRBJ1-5	TGTGCCTGGAGCCCCCAGGGTGTCCAGCCCCAGCATTTT	CAWSPQGVQPQHF
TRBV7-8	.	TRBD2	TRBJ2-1	TGTGCCAGCAGCTTAGAGGCTAGCGGAGCCCCCTACAATGAGCAGTTCTTC	CASSLEASGAPYNEQFF
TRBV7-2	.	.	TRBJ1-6	TGTGCCAGCAGCTTAGATCAGGGGCCACCCCTCCACTTT	CASSLDQGPPLHF
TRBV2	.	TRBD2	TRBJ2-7	TGTGCCAGCAGTGGAAGCGGGGGGGCCTACGAGCAGTACTTC	CASSGSGGAYEQYF
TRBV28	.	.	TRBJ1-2	TGTGCCAGCAGTTTGGCGGCTAACTATGGCTACACCTTC	CASSLAANYGYTF
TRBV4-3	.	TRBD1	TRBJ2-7	TGCGCCAGCAGCCAAGGAGGGGGCGAGGTCACCTACGAGCAGTACTTC	CASSQGGGEVTYEQYF
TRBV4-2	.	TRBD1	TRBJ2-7	TGTGCCAGCAGCTTGGACAGGGGCAGGTACGAGCAGTACTTC	CASSLDRGRYEQYF
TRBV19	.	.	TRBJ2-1	TGTGCCAGTAGTATCTCGCAGGCCAATGAATACAATGAGCAGTTCTTC	CASSISQANEYNEQFF
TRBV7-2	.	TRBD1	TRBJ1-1	TGTGCCAGCAGCCAGAGACAGGGTACGAACACTGAAGCTTTCTTT	CASSQRQGTNTEAFF
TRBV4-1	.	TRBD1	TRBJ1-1	TGCGCCAGCAGACAGAGGGACAGGGAGGGCACTGAAGCTTTCTTT	CASRQRDREGTEAFF
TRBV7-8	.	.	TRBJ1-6	TGTGCCAGCAGCTTACCACCTCGACTTAGGTCCTATAATTCACCCCTCCACTTT	CASSLPPRLRSYNSPLHF
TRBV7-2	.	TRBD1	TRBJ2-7	TGTGCCAGCAGCCTCCAGGGGGTCCGCCTAGGCGAGCAGTACTTC	CASSLQGVRLGEQYF
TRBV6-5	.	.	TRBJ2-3	TGTGCCAGCAGTCGCGGGGGCACAGATACGCAGTATTTT	CASSRGGTDTQYF
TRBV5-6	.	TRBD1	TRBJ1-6	TGTGCCAGCAGCGCGGGACAGGGGATCAATAATTCACCCCTCCACTTT	CASSAGQGINNSPLHF
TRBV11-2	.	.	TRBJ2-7	TGTGCCAGCAGCTCCCTCCAGGGGCCCGAGCAGTACTTC	CASSSLQGPEQYF
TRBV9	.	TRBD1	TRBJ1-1	TGTGCCAGCAGCGTAGCCGAACGGACAGGGGGGGGAACTGAAGCTTTCTTT	CASSVAERTGGGTEAFF
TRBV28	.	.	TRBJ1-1	TGTGCCAGCAGTCTTACTCGGGGCACTGAAGCTTTCTTT	CASSLTRGTEAFF
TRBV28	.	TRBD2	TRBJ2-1	TGTGCCAGCAGTCCCGGGGGGTACAATGAGCAGTTCTTC	CASSPGGYNEQFF
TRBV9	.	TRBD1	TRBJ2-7	TGTGCCAGCAGCGCCTCCCTGGGGACAGGCGCCTACGAGCAGTACTTC	CASSASLGTGAYEQYF
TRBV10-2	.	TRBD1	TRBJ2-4	TGCGCCACCCGGACAGGGGACCAAAACATTCAGTACTTC	CATRTGDQNIQYF
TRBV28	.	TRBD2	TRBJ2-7	TGTGCCAGCAGTTTACGTCGGGGGGAATATGACGAGCAGTACTTC	CASSLRRGEYDEQYF
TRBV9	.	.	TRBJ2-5	TGTGCCAGCAGCGTAGCTGGGTTAGCCCAAGAGACCCAGTACTTC	CASSVAGLAQETQYF
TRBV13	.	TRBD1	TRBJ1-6	TGTGCCAGCAGCTTGCGACAGGGGGGAACCTATAATTCACCCCTCCACTTT	CASSLRQGGTYNSPLHF
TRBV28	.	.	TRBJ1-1	TGTGCCAGCAGTTTATCGAGGACTGAAGCTTTCTTT	CASSLSRTEAFF
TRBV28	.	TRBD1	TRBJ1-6	TGTGCCAGCAGTTTATCGGACAGGGGCTTTTCACCCCTCCACTTT	CASSLSDRGFSPLHF
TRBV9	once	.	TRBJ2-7	TGTGCCAGCAGCGTAGCTGGGGGGACCTACGAGCAGTACTTC	CASSVAGGTYEQYF
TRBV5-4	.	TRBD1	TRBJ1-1	TGTGCCAGCAGCTTGGGGGTTTATATCGACAGGGGAGGCACTGAAGCTTTCTTT	CASSLGVYIDRGGTEAFF
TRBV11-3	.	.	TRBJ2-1	TGTGCCAGCAGCCTGGGCTCTTCCTCCTACAATGAGCAGTTCTTC	CASSLGSSSYNEQFF
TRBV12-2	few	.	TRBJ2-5	TGTGCAAGTCGCCCACCCCGACAGGGGATGGAGACCCAGTACTTC	CASRPPRQGMETQYF
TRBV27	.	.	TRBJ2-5	TGTGCCAGCAGTGGTAGGGGGCAAGAGACCCAGTACTTC	CASSGRGQETQYF
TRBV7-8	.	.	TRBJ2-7	TGTGCCAGCAGCTTAGAAGGAGGGAGCTCCTACGAGCAGTACTTC	CASSLEGGSSYEQYF
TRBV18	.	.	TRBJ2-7	TGTGCCAGCTCACCAGTGACTCGGAGCTCCTACGAGCAGTACTTC	CASSPVTRSSYEQYF
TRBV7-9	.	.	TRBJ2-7	TGTGCCAGCAGCCAGGGACTCTACGAGCAGTACTTC	CASSQGLYEQYF
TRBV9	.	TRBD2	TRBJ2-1	TGTGCCAGGAGGGCGGGGGGTAACAATGAGCAGTTCTTC	CARRAGGNNEQFF
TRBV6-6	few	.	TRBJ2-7	TGTGCCAGCAGTTACTCGAGGACAGCTACCTACGAGCAGTACTTC	CASSYSRTATYEQYF
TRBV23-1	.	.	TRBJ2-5	TGCGCCAGCAGTCATGTGACTAGTTGTGGGACCCAGTACTTC	CASSHVTSCGTQYF
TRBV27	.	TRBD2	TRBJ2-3	TGTGCCAGCAGTTTGGTCGGGGGAGGGAACCAAGATACGCAGTATTTT	CASSLVGGGNQDTQYF
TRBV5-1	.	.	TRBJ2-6	TGCGCCAGCAGTTCAGGGTCTGGGGCCAACGTCCTGACTTTC	CASSSGSGANVLTF
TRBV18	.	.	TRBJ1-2	TGTGCCAGCTCACCACAATCCGGGGTGAACTATGGCTACACCTTC	CASSPQSGVNYGYTF
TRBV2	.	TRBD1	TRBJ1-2	TGTGCCAGCAGTGTCCGACAGGGAGATGGCTACACCTTC	CASSVRQGDGYTF
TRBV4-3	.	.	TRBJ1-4	TGCGCCAGCAGCCAAGATTATCAGGGTTTAGATGAAAAACTGTTTTTT	CASSQDYQGLDEKLFF
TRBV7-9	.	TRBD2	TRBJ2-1	TGTGCCAGCAGCTTCGGGACTAGCGGGGGGCCATACAATGAGCAGTTCTTC	CASSFGTSGGPYNEQFF
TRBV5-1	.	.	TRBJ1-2	TGCGCCAGCAGATGGGGGGACTATGGCTACACCTTC	CASRWGDYGYTF
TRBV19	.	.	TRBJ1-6	TGTGCCAGTACCGAAGAGAACGGGGAGATCTCCTATAATTCACCCCTCCACTTT	CASTEENGEISYNSPLHF